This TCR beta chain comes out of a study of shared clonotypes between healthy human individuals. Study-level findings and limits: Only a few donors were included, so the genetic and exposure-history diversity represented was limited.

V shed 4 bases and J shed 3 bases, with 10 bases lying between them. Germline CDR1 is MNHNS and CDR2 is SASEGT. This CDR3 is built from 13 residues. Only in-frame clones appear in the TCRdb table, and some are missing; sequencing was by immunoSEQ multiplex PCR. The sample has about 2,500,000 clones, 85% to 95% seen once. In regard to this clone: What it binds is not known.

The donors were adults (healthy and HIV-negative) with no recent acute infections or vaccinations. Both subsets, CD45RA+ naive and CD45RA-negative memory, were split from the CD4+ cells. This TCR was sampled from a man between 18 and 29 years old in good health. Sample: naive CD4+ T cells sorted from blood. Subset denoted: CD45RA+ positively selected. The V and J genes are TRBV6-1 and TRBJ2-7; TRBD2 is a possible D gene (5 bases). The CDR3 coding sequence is TGTGCCAGCAGTGGCCAGGAGGTCTACGAGCAGTACTTC. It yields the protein CASSGQEVYEQYF.